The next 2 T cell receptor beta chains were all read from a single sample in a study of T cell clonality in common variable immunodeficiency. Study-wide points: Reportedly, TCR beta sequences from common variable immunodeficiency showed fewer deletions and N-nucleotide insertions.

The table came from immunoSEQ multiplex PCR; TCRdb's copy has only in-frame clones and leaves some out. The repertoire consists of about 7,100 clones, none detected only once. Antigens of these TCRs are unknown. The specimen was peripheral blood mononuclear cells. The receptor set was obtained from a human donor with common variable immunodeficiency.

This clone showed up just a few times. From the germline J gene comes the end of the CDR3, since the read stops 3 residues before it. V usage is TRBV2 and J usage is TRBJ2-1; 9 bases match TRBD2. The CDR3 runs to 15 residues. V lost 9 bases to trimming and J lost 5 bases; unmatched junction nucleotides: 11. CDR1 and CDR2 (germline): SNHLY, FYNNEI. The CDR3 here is CASDPTSGFNNEQFF. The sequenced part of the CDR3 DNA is TGTGCCAGTGATCCGACTAGCGGATTCAACAATGAG. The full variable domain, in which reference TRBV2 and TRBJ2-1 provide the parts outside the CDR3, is EPEVTQTPSHQVTQMGQEVILRCVPISNHLYFYWYRQILGQKVEFLVSFYNNEISEKSEIFDDQFSVERPDGSNFTLKIRSTKLEDSAMYFCASDPTSGFNNEQFFGPGTRLTVL.

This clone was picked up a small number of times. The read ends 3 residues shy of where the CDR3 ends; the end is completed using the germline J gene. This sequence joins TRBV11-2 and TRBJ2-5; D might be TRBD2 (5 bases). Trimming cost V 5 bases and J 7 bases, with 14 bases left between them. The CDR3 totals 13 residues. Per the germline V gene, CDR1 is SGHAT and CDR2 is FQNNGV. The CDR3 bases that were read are TGTGCCAGCAGCCCGACACGCCGGGGGACC. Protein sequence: CASSPTRRGT. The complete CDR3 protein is CASSPTRRGTQYF.